The 9 T cell receptor beta chains below come from one sample, sequenced in a study of ipilimumab plus nivolumab after autologous stem cell transplantation. TCRdb's copy holds only in-frame clones and misses some; the assay was immunoSEQ multiplex PCR. This sample has approximately 15,000 clones; approximately 74% occur once, and the top ten carry around 9.3%. The specimen was PBMCs, collected in a trial of ipilimumab plus nivolumab as post-transplant consolidation. All receptors derive from a male donor with primary mediastinal lymphoma.

V gene TRBV11-2 combines with J gene TRBJ2-7; TRBD2 aligns across 12 bases. V dropped 4 bases and J dropped 3; count of bases not matched to a gene: 4. CDR1 SGHAT and CDR2 FQNNGV come from the germline V gene. The CDR3 covers 15 residues. CDR3 nucleotides: TGTGCCAGCAGCTCATTGGGACTAGCGGGCTACGAGCAGTACTTC. It specifies CASSSLGLAGYEQYF.

The CDR3 DNA follows: TGCGCCAGCAGCCAAGATAGCGGGGGGTTGAATACGCAGTATTTT. It translates to CASSQDSGGLNTQYF. The chain links TRBV4-1 to TRBJ2-3; 10 nucleotides line up with TRBD2. The CDR3 length is 15 residues. CDR1 MGHRA and CDR2 YSYEKL come from the germline V gene. The V segment lost 0 bases and the J segment 7 bases; nucleotides outside the gene matches: 4.

The genes are TRBV19 and TRBJ1-1; TRBD1 agrees at 12 bases. The germline V gene has CDR1 LNHDA and CDR2 SQIVND (reference sequence). This CDR3 is 15 amino acids long. After removal of 4 bases from V and 4 bases from J, the junction contained 4 bases not matched to a gene. DNA of the CDR3: TGTGCCAGTAGTAGGGGGACAGGGGGCTTCACTGAAGCTTTCTTT. As protein: CASSRGTGGFTEAFF.

V and J are TRBV5-6 and TRBJ2-1, with 10 bases aligning to TRBD2. This CDR3 contains 15 residues. Per germline, CDR1 SGHDT and CDR2 YYEEEE. V shed 4 bases, J shed 5 bases, and the junction held 6 bases outside the gene matches. As DNA, the CDR3 is TGTGCCAGCAGCCCGAGCGGGAGGGCCGACAATGAGCAGTTCTTC. Its translation: CASSPSGRADNEQFF.

The chain carries TRBV28 and TRBJ1-5; D remains ambiguous. With 5 bases removed from V and 2 bases from J, the gap between germline ends came to 16 bases. This CDR3 is 16 amino acids long. CDR1 is MDHEN and CDR2 is SYDVKM in the germline V gene. The chain's CDR3 is CASSGLMGWGNQPQHF. The CDR3 nucleotides read TGTGCCAGCAGTGGGTTAATGGGATGGGGCAATCAGCCCCAGCATTTT.

V usage is TRBV6-1 and J usage is TRBJ2-5; TRBD2 is a possible D gene (5 bases). V lost 3 bases and J lost 3, with 11 bases in between. The CDR3 consists of 14 residues. Looked up from germline, CDR1 is MNHNS and CDR2 is SASEGT. The CDR3 nucleotides are TGTGCCAGCAGTGACTGGCCGGGAAAAGAGACCCAGTACTTC. Its protein product is CASSDWPGKETQYF.

The rearrangement links TRBV7-8 to TRBJ2-3, with TRBD2 identical over 7 bases. The J segment lost 4 bases and the V segment lost 5 bases, leaving 3 bases of the junction unmatched. This CDR3 contains 13 residues. Looked up from germline, CDR1 is SGHVS and CDR2 is FQNEAQ. The CDR3 sequence is CASSGLDADTQYF. DNA of the CDR3: TGTGCCAGCAGCGGACTAGATGCAGATACGCAGTATTTT. Drawing the rest from reference TRBV7-8 and TRBJ2-3, the complete variable domain is GAGVSQSPRYKVAKRGQDVALRCDPISGHVSLFWYQQALGQGPEFLTYFQNEAQLDKSGLPSDRFFAERPEGSVSTLKIQRTQQEDSAVYLCASSGLDADTQYFGPGTRLTVL.

By its share, this clone is medium-sized (0.01 to 0.1%). This chain links TRBV7-9 with TRBJ2-3; 7 bases match TRBD2. This CDR3 is 18 amino acids long. Germline loops: CDR1 SEHNR, CDR2 FQNEAQ (reference sequence). The J segment lost 0 bases and the V segment lost 4 bases, leaving 13 bases of the junction unmatched. CDR3 in amino acids: CASSSPAGDPPSTDTQYF. The CDR3 coding sequence is TGTGCCAGCAGCTCCCCTGCGGGAGACCCCCCAAGCACAGATACGCAGTATTTT. The full variable domain, with the rest looked up from reference TRBV7-9 and TRBJ2-3, is DTGVSQNPRHKITKRGQNVTFRCDPISEHNRLYWYRQTLGQGPEFLTYFQNEAQLEKSRLLSDRFSAERPKGSFSTLEIQRTEQGDSAMYLCASSSPAGDPPSTDTQYFGPGTRLTVL.

This chain connects TRBV5-1 to TRBJ2-1; no definite D call. With 3 bases removed from V and 0 bases from J, the gap between germline ends came to 13 bases. Per germline, CDR1 SGHRS and CDR2 YFSETQ. CDR3 size: 16 residues. The CDR3 region is CASSSILGPSYNEQFF. DNA of the CDR3: TGCGCCAGCAGCTCAATTCTAGGGCCCTCCTACAATGAGCAGTTCTTC.